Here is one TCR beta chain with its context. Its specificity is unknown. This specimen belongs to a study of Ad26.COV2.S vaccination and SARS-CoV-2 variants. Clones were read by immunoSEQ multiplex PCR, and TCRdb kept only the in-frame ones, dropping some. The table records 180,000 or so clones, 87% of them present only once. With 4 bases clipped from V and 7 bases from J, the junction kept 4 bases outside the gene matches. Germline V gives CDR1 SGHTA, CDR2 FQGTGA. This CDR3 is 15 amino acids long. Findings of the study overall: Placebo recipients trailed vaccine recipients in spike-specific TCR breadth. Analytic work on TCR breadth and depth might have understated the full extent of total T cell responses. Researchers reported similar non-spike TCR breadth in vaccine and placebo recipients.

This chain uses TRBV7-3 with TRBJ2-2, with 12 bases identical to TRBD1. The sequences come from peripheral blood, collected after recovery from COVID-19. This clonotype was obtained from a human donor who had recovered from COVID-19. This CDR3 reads CASSSGTGGGGELFF. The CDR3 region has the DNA TGTGCCAGCAGCTCCGGGACAGGGGGCGGCGGGGAGCTGTTTTTT.